The 20 T cell receptor beta chains below were found in one sample sequenced in a study of blood T cell repertoires in COVID-19. Here immunoSEQ multiplex PCR was the method, and the copy in TCRdb shows in-frame clones only, minus some. The data hold 50,000 to 55,000 clones, with 70% to 85% observed a single time. Sample: peripheral blood. The receptors originated from a man aged 80 or over with COVID-19, enrolled during active disease.

This chain links TRBV19 with TRBJ2-1; TRBD2 agrees at 8 bases. With 7 bases clipped from V and 4 bases from J, the junction kept 9 bases outside the gene matches. Germline assignment: CDR1 LNHDA and CDR2 SQIVND (reference sequence). The CDR3 consists of 15 residues. The CDR3 DNA reads TGTGCCAGTACCCTACGGGGGGGCCTTTACAATGAGCAGTTCTTC. Amino acid sequence: CASTLRGGLYNEQFF. Together with reference TRBV19 and TRBJ2-1, the CDR3 gives the full variable domain: DGGITQSPKYLFRKEGQNVTLSCEQNLNHDAMYWYRQDPGQGLRLIYYSQIVNDFQKGDIAEGYSVSREKKESFPLTVTSAQKNPTAFYLCASTLRGGLYNEQFFGPGTRLTVL.

A few counts support this clone. The chain employs TRBV6-5 and TRBJ1-4; D is uncertain. Germline V gene data show CDR1 as MNHEY and CDR2 as SVGAGI. This CDR3 is built from 13 residues. Trimming pared 8 bases from V and 4 bases from J, leaving 11 bases between. The CDR3 nucleotides read TGTGCCAGCCAAGGAGGAGGTAATGAAAAACTGTTTTTT. Translating it yields CASQGGGNEKLFF.

The V and J genes are TRBV5-1 and TRBJ1-6; D ambiguous. V shed 0 bases and J shed 4 bases, with 11 bases lying between them. This CDR3 region has 16 residues. Germline CDR1 and CDR2: SGHRS and YFSETQ. The CDR3 region is CASSLVPRHYNSPLHF. Written as DNA, the CDR3 is TGCGCCAGCAGCTTGGTTCCCAGACATTATAATTCACCCCTCCACTTT.

V gene TRBV5-1 combines with J gene TRBJ2-7, with D perhaps TRBD2 (6 bases). There are 15 residues in the CDR3. V was shortened by 0 bases and J by 2 bases, with 12 bases between the two germline ends. Germline CDR1 is SGHRS and CDR2 is YFSETQ. DNA for the CDR3: TGCGCCAGCAGCTTGGATACGGCGGGACCCTACGAGCAGTACGTC. Translating gives CASSLDTAGPYEQYV.

This chain connects TRBV19 to TRBJ1-1; 8 positions match TRBD1. This CDR3 comprises 15 residues. The junction had 4 bases not matched to a gene; V was cut back by 4 bases and J by 0 bases. Germline V lookup: CDR1 LNHDA, CDR2 SQIVND (reference sequence). The CDR3 DNA follows: TGTGCCAGTAGTAGGGGACAGGCCATGAACACTGAAGCTTTCTTT. It encodes CASSRGQAMNTEAFF.

The V gene is TRBV19, the J gene TRBJ1-2, with D perhaps matching TRBD1 (5 bases). This CDR3 is built from 13 residues. Trimming removed 3 bases at V and 2 bases at J, with 7 bases between. Germline V lookup: CDR1 LNHDA, CDR2 SQIVND (reference sequence). The CDR3 reads CASSIRGNYGYTF. The CDR3 DNA reads as TGTGCCAGTAGTATCCGGGGGAACTATGGCTACACCTTC.

This clone has just a few counts. This chain links TRBV9 with TRBJ1-3; the match to TRBD1 covers 7 bases. CDR3 length: 17 amino acids. V was pared by 3 bases and J by 0 bases, with 9 bases of the junction left unmatched. Germline CDR1 SGDLS, CDR2 YYNGEE. Here the CDR3 reads CASSDRTGTLSGNTIYF. Written as DNA, the CDR3 is TGTGCCAGCAGCGATAGGACAGGCACGCTCTCTGGAAACACCATATATTTT.

V is TRBV5-1 and J is TRBJ2-7, with a tentative D call TRBD2 (5 bases). V lost 5 bases, J lost 0 bases, and 9 bases lay in between. The CDR3 totals 13 residues. Looked up from germline, CDR1 is SGHRS and CDR2 is YFSETQ. Here the CDR3 DNA reads TGCGCCAGCAGGCCGGGGAGCTCCTACGAGCAGTACTTC. Translation gives CASRPGSSYEQYF.

The gene calls are TRBV30 and TRBJ2-2; TRBD1 might be the D (6 bases). The germline V and J ends were trimmed by 4 bases and 4 bases, with 10 bases remaining between them. The CDR3 sequence is 13 residues long. CDR1 GTSNPN and CDR2 SVGIG come from the germline V gene (reference sequence). The CDR3 here is CAWNLGGTGELFF. CDR3 sequence (DNA): TGTGCCTGGAACCTAGGGGGCACCGGGGAGCTGTTTTTT.

The rearrangement links TRBV4-1 to TRBJ2-1; 7 positions agree with TRBD1. J lost 4 bases, V lost 1 base, and 7 bases had no gene match. In germline, CDR1 is MGHRA, CDR2 YSYEKL. The CDR3 runs to 16 residues. CDR3 nucleotides: TGCGCCAGCAGCCAAGGATCGGCAGGGGGATACAATGAGCAGTTCTTC. This sequence encodes CASSQGSAGGYNEQFF.

The V call is TRBV9, the J call TRBJ2-3, with D unresolved. The V end was cut by 0 bases, the J end by 5 bases, with 10 bases between. The CDR3 covers 14 residues. Germline V gene lookup returns CDR1 SGDLS and CDR2 YYNGEE. CDR3 protein: CASSVEWLGDTQYF. The CDR3 DNA follows: TGTGCCAGCAGCGTAGAGTGGCTTGGAGATACGCAGTATTTT.

The chain combines TRBV30 with TRBJ2-7; 8 nucleotides match TRBD1. CDR1 and CDR2 (germline): GTSNPN, SVGIG (reference sequence). J was trimmed by 4 bases and V by 1 base; bases with no gene match: 12. The CDR3 is 16 residues long. This CDR3 reads CAWSGQGPGTEYEQYF. As DNA, the CDR3 is TGTGCCTGGAGTGGACAGGGGCCCGGTACCGAATACGAGCAGTACTTC. Variable domain in full (rest from reference TRBV30 and TRBJ2-7): SQTIHQWPATLVQPVGSPLSLECTVEGTSNPNLYWYRQAAGRGLQLLFYSVGIGQISSEVPQNLSASRPQDRQFILSSKKLLLSDSGFYLCAWSGQGPGTEYEQYFGPGTRLTVT.

This clone was detected a few times. This chain uses TRBV18 with TRBJ1-1; no reliable D call. The CDR3 has 12 amino acids. V was trimmed by 6 bases and J by 5 bases, leaving 10 bases between them. CDR1 and CDR2 from the germline V gene are KGHSH and LQKENI. CDR3 amino acids: CASSESGTEAFF. CDR3 coding DNA: TGTGCCAGCTCCGAATCGGGGACTGAAGCTTTCTTT.

The rearrangement uses TRBV7-7 and TRBJ2-5; 13 bases are shared with TRBD2. Per germline, CDR1 SSHAT and CDR2 FNYEAQ (reference sequence). The CDR3 length is 15 residues. V shed 3 bases and J 3 bases; nucleotides not matched to a gene: 1. The CDR3 DNA is TGTGCCAGCAGCTTTGGACTAGCGGGAGAAGAGACCCAGTACTTC. Protein product: CASSFGLAGEETQYF.

This chain uses TRBV19 with TRBJ2-3; TRBD1 matches at 9 bases. Per germline, CDR1 LNHDA and CDR2 SQIVND (reference sequence). Trimming removed 6 bases from V and 0 bases from J; junction bases left unmatched: 7. The CDR3 has 16 residues. CDR3 nucleotides: TGTGCCAGTAGCCCTGGGGGACAGGGAAGCACAGATACGCAGTATTTT. Its translation: CASSPGGQGSTDTQYF.

The V gene is TRBV18, the J gene TRBJ2-1; weak D call: TRBD1 (6 bases). The CDR3 has 16 amino acids. V was shortened by 3 bases and J by 5 bases, with 17 bases between the two germline ends. Germline CDR1 is KGHSH and CDR2 is LQKENI. The CDR3 is CASSPQGSHTHNEQFF. The CDR3 DNA is TGTGCCAGCTCACCTCAGGGGTCACACACACACAATGAGCAGTTCTTC.

V and J are TRBV7-9 and TRBJ1-6, with 7 bases fitting TRBD1. Germline trimming cut 1 base from V and 6 bases from J; bases unmatched to any gene: 12. The CDR3 is 18 amino acids. Looked up from germline, CDR1 is SEHNR and CDR2 is FQNEAQ (reference sequence). The CDR3 sequence: CASSLEGDRERGNSPLHF. In DNA form, the CDR3 reads TGTGCCAGCAGCTTAGAGGGTGACAGGGAACGAGGTAATTCACCCCTCCACTTT.

The V gene is TRBV4-1, the J gene TRBJ1-2, with 9 bases lining up with TRBD1. In germline, CDR1 is MGHRA, CDR2 YSYEKL. With 3 bases clipped from V and 0 bases from J, the junction kept 14 bases outside the gene matches. This CDR3 contains 19 residues. This chain's CDR3 is CASSHATPGTGNSNYGYTF. In DNA, the CDR3 is TGCGCCAGCAGCCACGCCACCCCCGGGACAGGGAACTCTAACTATGGCTACACCTTC.

The chain uses TRBV6-2 or TRBV6-3 and TRBJ2-5; no clear D gene. Germline values: CDR1 MNHEY, CDR2 SVGEGT. V lost 2 bases and J lost 5, with 6 bases in between. CDR3 length: 12 amino acids. CDR3: CASSYPPETQYF. DNA for the CDR3: TGTGCCAGCAGTTACCCCCCTGAGACCCAGTACTTC.

This rearrangement joins TRBV29-1 to TRBJ1-1; TRBD1 matches 7 bases. CDR1 and CDR2 from the germline V gene are SQVTM and ANQGSEA. V dropped 7 bases and J dropped 6; count of bases not matched to a gene: 14. The CDR3 is made up of 14 amino acids. DNA for the CDR3: TGCAGCGCACAGACAGGGCGGGCTGGGGCTGAAGCTTTCTTT. It yields the protein CSAQTGRAGAEAFF.